One and the same sample provided the 17 T cell receptor beta chains below, sequenced in a study of graft-versus-host responses after intestinal transplantation. Some clones are missing from TCRdb's copy, which holds only in-frame ones; the method was immunoSEQ multiplex PCR. The table records more than 65,000 clones, roughly 90% of them present only once. These receptors' antigens are unknown. The sequenced sample was unstimulated CD8+ T cells sorted from spleen or lymph node cells, obtained before transplant. Receptor source: a human donor who was the organ donor for an intestinal transplant.

This chain links TRBV12-5 with TRBJ2-2, with D hard to call. The CDR3 runs to 12 residues. V was trimmed by 1 base and J by 6 bases, leaving 3 bases between them. Per germline, CDR1 LGHNT and CDR2 FRNRAP. The CDR3 reads CASGLAPGELFF. The CDR3 DNA reads TGTGCTAGTGGTTTGGCCCCCGGGGAGCTGTTTTTT.

The rearrangement uses TRBV27 and TRBJ2-5; 7 bases fit TRBD1. The DNA end is a closer match to TRBJ2-7, so the J assignment may be wrong. This CDR3 comprises 15 residues. From germline, CDR1 is MNHEY and CDR2 SMNVEV (reference sequence). The CDR3, as DNA: TGTGCCAGCAGAGTTTACCTGAACAGGGGTTACGAGCAGTACTTC. It encodes CASRVYLNRGYEQYF.

This clone appeared once. The V call is TRBV11-2, the J call TRBJ2-6; D is possibly TRBD1 or TRBD2 (5 bases each). V was pared by 0 bases and J by 4 bases, with 19 bases between. The CDR3 runs 19 residues. Germline-derived CDR1 and CDR2 are SGHAT and FQNNGV. The CDR3 spells CASSLDPGLGLLGANVLTF. CDR3 nucleotide sequence: TGTGCCAGCAGCTTAGATCCCGGACTGGGGCTCTTGGGGGCCAACGTCCTGACTTTC. Full variable domain (rest looked up from reference TRBV11-2 and TRBJ2-6): EAGVAQSPRYKIIEKRQSVAFWCNPISGHATLYWYQQILGQGPKLLIQFQNNGVVDDSQLPKDRFSAERLKGVDSTLKIQPAKLEDSAVYLCASSLDPGLGLLGANVLTFGAGSRLTVL.

The chain employs TRBV11-2 and TRBJ2-7, with D uncertain. The CDR3 covers 14 residues. CDR1 is SGHAT, CDR2 FQNNGV, per germline. Trimming removed 0 bases from V and 3 bases from J, with 9 bases in between. The CDR3 loop is CASSLECQDYEQYF. As DNA, the CDR3 is TGTGCCAGCAGCTTAGAGTGCCAGGACTACGAGCAGTACTTC.

This chain links TRBV4-1 with TRBJ2-1, with TRBD2 identical over 9 bases. CDR1 MGHRA and CDR2 YSYEKL come from the germline V gene. The CDR3 loop spans 16 amino acids. Germline trimming cut 1 base from V and 1 base from J; bases unmatched to any gene: 2. This CDR3 reads CASSQVAGVSYNEQFF. The CDR3 nucleotides are TGCGCCAGCAGCCAAGTAGCGGGAGTATCCTACAATGAGCAGTTCTTC.

This clone was seen just once. This rearrangement joins TRBV5-6 to TRBJ2-7, with D tentatively TRBD1 or TRBD2 (5 bases each). In germline, CDR1 is SGHDT, CDR2 YYEEEE. The V end was cut by 3 bases, the J end by 2 bases, with 9 bases between. The CDR3 length is 13 residues. The CDR3, as DNA: TGTGCCAGCAGCTACCCGGGACCCTACGAGCAGTACTTC. Its protein is CASSYPGPYEQYF.

This chain uses TRBV7-2 with TRBJ2-5; D gene unclear. This CDR3 contains 13 residues. V dropped 5 bases and J dropped 1 base, with 8 bases sitting between them. In germline, CDR1 is SGHTA, CDR2 FQGNSA. Written as DNA, the CDR3 is TGTGCCAGCAGCCCCCCCGCCCAAGAGACCCAGTACTTC. It codes for CASSPPAQETQYF.

This clone was seen only once. Other DNA sequences of this sample code for an identical CDR3. This rearrangement joins TRBV7-9 to TRBJ1-2, with D possibly TRBD1 on 5 matching bases. This CDR3 comprises 13 residues. V was pared by 5 bases and J by 3 bases, with 10 bases between. The V gene's germline CDR1 is SEHNR and CDR2 FQNEAQ (reference sequence). The CDR3 DNA reads as TGTGCCAGCAGCGCGGGACGGGACTATGGCTACACCTTC. Amino acids: CASSAGRDYGYTF.

The rearrangement links TRBV5-4 to TRBJ1-1, with TRBD1 matching over 9 bases. V shed 4 bases and J 2 bases; nucleotides not matched to a gene: 6. The CDR3 sequence is 15 residues long. Germline CDR1 is SGHNT and CDR2 is YYREEE (reference sequence). The CDR3 coding sequence is TGTGCCAGCAGCCCGCGACAGGGGGAAAACACTGAAGCTTTCTTT. Translation gives CASSPRQGENTEAFF.

CDR3 bases: TGCAGCGTTGACGGCTATGACTCCTACAATGAGCAGTTCTTC. This translates into CSVDGYDSYNEQFF. J is TRBJ2-1 and V is TRBV29-1; D ambiguous. Germline V lookup: CDR1 SQVTM, CDR2 ANQGSEA. This CDR3 has 14 amino acids. V was clipped by 3 bases and J by 0 bases, with 9 bases between them.

The J gene is TRBJ2-3, the V gene TRBV7-3; perhaps TRBD2 as D (5 bases). Trimming cost V 2 bases and J 3 bases, with 12 bases left between them. The CDR3 is made up of 15 amino acids. Germline assignment: CDR1 SGHTA and CDR2 FQGTGA. The CDR3 bases are TGTGCCAGCAGCTTAGGGGTAGGGAGTACAGATACGCAGTATTTT. Translating gives CASSLGVGSTDTQYF.

The chain links TRBV9 to TRBJ2-1, with TRBD1 matching over 8 bases. Germline V gives CDR1 SGDLS, CDR2 YYNGEE. The ends lost 3 bases at V and 3 bases at J; junction bases unmatched: 11. The CDR3 is 17 residues long. CDR3 coding DNA: TGTGCCAGCAGCGAGGACAGGGTCACCACCATCTACAATGAGCAGTTCTTC. Amino acid sequence: CASSEDRVTTIYNEQFF. Looking up the rest from reference TRBV9 and TRBJ2-1 gives the full variable domain: DSGVTQTPKHLITATGQRVTLRCSPRSGDLSVYWYQQSLDQGLQFLIQYYNGEERAKGNILERFSAQQFPDLHSELNLSSLELGDSALYFCASSEDRVTTIYNEQFFGPGTRLTVL.

The CDR3 spells CASATEVGELFF. CDR3 sequence (DNA): TGCGCCAGCGCCACTGAGGTCGGGGAGCTGTTTTTT. The rearrangement joins TRBV5-1 to TRBJ2-2; D gene uncertain. The CDR3 has 12 residues. V dropped 7 bases and J dropped 7 bases, with 11 bases sitting between them. Germline CDR1 SGHRS, CDR2 YFSETQ.

The chain employs TRBV27 and TRBJ1-2, with 7 bases identical to TRBD1. Germline CDR1 is MNHEY and CDR2 is SMNVEV (reference sequence). The CDR3 extends over 15 amino acids. Trimming took 5 bases from V and 4 from J; bases not matched to a gene: 10. The CDR3 bases are TGTGCCAGCAGTCCTACAGGGGTGCTACCCTATGGCTACACCTTC. Amino acids: CASSPTGVLPYGYTF.

The CDR3 sequence is CASSLSGTYRTDTQYF. The CDR3 DNA is TGTGCCAGCAGCTTATCCGGGACTTATCGCACAGATACGCAGTATTTT. The chain recombines TRBV7-6 with TRBJ2-3, with D possibly TRBD2 on 6 matching bases. Germline-derived CDR1 and CDR2 are SGHVS and FNYEAQ. The CDR3 is made up of 16 amino acids. The V gene lost 2 bases and the J gene lost 1 base, with 13 bases spanning the gap.

The chain recombines TRBV7-6 with TRBJ2-3; D might be TRBD2 (6 bases). Looked up from germline, CDR1 is SGHVS and CDR2 is FNYEAQ. Trimming left V 3 bases short and J 0 bases short, with 10 bases between. There are 15 residues in the CDR3. CDR3: CASSFSGSSTDTQYF. The CDR3 DNA reads as TGTGCCAGCAGCTTTAGCGGTTCTAGCACAGATACGCAGTATTTT.

In DNA, the CDR3 is TGTGCCAGCAGTTTATATGGTTCCCAGGGGGCGCCGGGGGAGACCCAGTACTTC. This codes for CASSLYGSQGAPGETQYF. This chain joins TRBV27 and TRBJ2-5, with 8 bases identical to TRBD1. The CDR3 sequence is 18 residues long. The V and J ends lost 1 base and 5 bases, in that order; junction bases with no gene match: 15. The V gene's germline CDR1 is MNHEY and CDR2 SMNVEV (reference sequence).